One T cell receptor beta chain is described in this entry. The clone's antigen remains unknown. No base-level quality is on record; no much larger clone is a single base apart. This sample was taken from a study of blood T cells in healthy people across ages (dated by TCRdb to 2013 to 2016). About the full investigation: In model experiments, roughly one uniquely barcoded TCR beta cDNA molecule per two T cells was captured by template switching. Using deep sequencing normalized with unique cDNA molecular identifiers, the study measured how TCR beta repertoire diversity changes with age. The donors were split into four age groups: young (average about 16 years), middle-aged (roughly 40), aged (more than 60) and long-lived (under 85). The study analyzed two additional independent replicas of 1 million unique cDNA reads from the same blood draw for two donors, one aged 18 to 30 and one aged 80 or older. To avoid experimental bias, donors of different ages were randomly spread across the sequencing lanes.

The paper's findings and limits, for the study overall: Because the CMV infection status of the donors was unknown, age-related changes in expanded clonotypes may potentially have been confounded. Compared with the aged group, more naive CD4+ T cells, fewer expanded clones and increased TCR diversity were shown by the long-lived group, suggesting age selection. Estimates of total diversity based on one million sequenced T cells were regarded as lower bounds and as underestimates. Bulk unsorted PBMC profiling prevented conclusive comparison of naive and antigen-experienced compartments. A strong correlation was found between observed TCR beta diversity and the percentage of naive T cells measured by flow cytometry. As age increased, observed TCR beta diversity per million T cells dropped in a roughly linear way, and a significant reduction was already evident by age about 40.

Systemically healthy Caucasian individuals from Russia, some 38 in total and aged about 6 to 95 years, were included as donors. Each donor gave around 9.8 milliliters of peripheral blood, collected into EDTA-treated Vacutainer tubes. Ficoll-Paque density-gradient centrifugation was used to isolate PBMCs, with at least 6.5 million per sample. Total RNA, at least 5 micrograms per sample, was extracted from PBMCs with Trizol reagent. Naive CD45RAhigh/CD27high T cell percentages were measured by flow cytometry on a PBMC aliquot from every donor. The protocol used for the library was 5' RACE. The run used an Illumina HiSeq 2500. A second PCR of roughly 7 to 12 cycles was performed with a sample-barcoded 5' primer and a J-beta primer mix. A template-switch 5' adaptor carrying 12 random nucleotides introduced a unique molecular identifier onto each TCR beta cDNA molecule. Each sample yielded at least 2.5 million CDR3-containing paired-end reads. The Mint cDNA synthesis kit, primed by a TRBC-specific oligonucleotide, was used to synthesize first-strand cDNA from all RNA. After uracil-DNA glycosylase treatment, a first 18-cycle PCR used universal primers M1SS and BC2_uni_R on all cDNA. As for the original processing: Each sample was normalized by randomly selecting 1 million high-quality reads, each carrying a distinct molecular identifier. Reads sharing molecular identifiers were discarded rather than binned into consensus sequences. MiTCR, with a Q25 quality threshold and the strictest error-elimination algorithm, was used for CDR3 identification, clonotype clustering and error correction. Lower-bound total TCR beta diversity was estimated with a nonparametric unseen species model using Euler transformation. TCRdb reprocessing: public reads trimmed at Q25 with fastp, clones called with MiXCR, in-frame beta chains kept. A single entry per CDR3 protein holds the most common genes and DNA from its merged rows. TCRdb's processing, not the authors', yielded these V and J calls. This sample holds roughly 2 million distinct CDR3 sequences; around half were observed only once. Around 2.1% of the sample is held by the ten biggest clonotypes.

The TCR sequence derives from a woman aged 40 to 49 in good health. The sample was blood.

The CDR3 sequence is CSAYLPGGLNQPQHF. Here is the DNA: TGCAGTGCTTACCTTCCAGGGGGACTCAATCAGCCCCAGCATTTT. The chain uses TRBV20-1 and TRBJ1-5; 7 nucleotides in the junction match TRBD1. Including cysteine and phenylalanine, the CDR3 has 15 amino acids. The retained sequence is limited to the CDR3, 45 bases, with the frame set at the first base. The germline V gene (reference sequence) yields DFQATT for CDR1 and SNEGSKA for CDR2. Germline trimming: 5 bases from V, 3 bases from J; junction bases outside gene matches: 10.